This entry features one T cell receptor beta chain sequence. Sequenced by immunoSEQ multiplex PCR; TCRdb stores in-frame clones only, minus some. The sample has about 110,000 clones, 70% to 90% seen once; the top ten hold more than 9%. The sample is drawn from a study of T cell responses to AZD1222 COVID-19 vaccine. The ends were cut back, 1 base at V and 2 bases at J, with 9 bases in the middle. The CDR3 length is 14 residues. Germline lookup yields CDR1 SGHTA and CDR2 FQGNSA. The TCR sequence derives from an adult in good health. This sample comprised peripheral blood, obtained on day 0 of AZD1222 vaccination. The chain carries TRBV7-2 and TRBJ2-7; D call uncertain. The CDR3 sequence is CASSLVSAAYEQYF. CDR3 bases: TGTGCCAGCAGCTTAGTATCAGCCGCCTACGAGCAGTACTTC.